This entry is about one T cell receptor beta chain. The antigen is unknown. CDR3 length: 15 amino acids. Germline V gives CDR1 GTSNPN, CDR2 SVGIG (reference sequence). The V segment lost 2 bases and the J segment 1 base; nucleotides outside the gene matches: 3. PCR involved 60 Vbeta and 13 Jbeta primers. Assay: immunoSEQ multiplex PCR; the TCRdb copy retains only in-frame clones and omits some. The data contain more than 95,000 clones, 55% to 65% of them singletons. Healthy bone marrow donors supplied every sample. The sample belongs to a study of cytomegalovirus exposure and HLA in healthy donors. Overall study results and limits: Presence/absence analyses took donor sequencing depth as roughly uniform.

Sequencing was carried out using PBMCs. The rearrangement links TRBV30 to TRBJ2-2; 8 bases agree with TRBD2. The receptor was derived from a woman in her thirties or forties in good health and CMV-seropositive. CDR3 nucleotide sequence: TGTGCCTGGAGTAGACTAGCGATGAACACCGGGGAGCTGTTTTTT. Translating gives CAWSRLAMNTGELFF.